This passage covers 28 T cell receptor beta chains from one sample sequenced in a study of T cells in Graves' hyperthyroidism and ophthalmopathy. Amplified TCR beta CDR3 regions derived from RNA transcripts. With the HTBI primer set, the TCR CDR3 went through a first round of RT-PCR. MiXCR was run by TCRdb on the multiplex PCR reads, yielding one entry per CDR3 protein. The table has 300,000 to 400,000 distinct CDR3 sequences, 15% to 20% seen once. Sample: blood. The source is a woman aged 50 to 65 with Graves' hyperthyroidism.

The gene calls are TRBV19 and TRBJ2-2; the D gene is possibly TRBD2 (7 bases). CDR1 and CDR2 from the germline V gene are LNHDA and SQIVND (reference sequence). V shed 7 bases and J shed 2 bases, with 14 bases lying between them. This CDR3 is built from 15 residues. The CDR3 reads CASNSGGLNTGELFF. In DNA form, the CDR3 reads TGTGCCAGTAATTCGGGGGGCCTTAACACCGGGGAGCTGTTTTTT.

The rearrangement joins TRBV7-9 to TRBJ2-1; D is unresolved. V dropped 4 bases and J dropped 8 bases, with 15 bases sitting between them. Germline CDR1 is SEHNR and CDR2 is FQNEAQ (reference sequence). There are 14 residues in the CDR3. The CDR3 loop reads CASSSRADTYEQFF. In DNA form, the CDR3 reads TGTGCCAGCAGCTCCCGGGCGGATACCTATGAGCAGTTCTTC. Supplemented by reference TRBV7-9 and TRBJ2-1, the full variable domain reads DTGVSQNPRHKITKRGQNVTFRCDPISEHNRLYWYRQTLGQGPEFLTYFQNEAQLEKSRLLSDRFSAERPKGSFSTLEIQRTEQGDSAMYLCASSSRADTYEQFFGPGTRLTVL.

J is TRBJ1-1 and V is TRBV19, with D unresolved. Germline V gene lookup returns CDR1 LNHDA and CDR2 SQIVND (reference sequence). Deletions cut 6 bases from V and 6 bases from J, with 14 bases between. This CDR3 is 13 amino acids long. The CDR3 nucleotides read TGTGCCAGTAGGAGAGAAGGCGGCGCTGAAGCTTTCTTT. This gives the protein CASRREGGAEAFF.

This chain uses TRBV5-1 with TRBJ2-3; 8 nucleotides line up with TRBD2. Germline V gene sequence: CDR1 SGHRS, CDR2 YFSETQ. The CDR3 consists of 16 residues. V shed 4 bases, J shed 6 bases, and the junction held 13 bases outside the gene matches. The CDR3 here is CASSPWGLEVADTQYF. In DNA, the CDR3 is TGCGCCAGCAGCCCTTGGGGACTAGAGGTCGCGGATACGCAGTATTTT.

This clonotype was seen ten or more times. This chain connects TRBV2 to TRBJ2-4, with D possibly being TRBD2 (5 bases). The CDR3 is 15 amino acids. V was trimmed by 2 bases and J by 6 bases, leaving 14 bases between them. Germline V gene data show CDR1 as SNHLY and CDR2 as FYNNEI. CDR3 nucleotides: TGTGCCAGCAGTGAACAGTTGTCCGCGGGAAACATTCAGTACTTC. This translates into CASSEQLSAGNIQYF.

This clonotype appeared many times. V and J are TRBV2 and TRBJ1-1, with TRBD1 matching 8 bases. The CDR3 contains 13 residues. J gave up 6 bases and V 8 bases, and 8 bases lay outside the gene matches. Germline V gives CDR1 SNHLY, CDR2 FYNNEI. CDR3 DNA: TGTGCCAGCCTAACAGGGGGAGCCCCTGAAGCTTTCTTT. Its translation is CASLTGGAPEAFF.

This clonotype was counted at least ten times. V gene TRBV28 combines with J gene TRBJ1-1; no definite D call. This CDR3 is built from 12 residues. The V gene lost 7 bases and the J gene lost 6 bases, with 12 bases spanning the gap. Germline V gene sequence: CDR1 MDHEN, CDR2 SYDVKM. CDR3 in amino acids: CASTRVGAEAFF. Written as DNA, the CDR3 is TGTGCCAGCACCCGAGTCGGTGCTGAAGCTTTCTTT.

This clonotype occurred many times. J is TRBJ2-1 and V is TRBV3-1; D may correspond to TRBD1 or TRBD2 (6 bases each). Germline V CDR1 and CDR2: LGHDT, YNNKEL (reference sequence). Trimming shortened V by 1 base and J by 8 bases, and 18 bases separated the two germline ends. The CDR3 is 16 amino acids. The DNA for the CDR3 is TGTGCCAGCAGCCAAGGTGGAGGGGGAATTCACGATGAGCAGTTCTTC. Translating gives CASSQGGGGIHDEQFF.

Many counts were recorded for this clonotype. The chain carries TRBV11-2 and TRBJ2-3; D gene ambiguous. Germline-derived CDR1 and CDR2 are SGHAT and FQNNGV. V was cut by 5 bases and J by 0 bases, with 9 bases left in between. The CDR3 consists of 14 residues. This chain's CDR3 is CASSPATSTDTQYF. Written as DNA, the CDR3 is TGTGCCAGCAGCCCAGCGACTAGCACAGATACGCAGTATTTT.

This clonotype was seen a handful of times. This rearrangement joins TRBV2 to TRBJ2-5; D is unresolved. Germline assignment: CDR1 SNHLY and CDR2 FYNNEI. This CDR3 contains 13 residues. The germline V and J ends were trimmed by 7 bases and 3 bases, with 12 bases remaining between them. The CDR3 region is CASTSPGEETQYF. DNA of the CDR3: TGTGCCAGCACGTCCCCAGGCGAAGAGACCCAGTACTTC.

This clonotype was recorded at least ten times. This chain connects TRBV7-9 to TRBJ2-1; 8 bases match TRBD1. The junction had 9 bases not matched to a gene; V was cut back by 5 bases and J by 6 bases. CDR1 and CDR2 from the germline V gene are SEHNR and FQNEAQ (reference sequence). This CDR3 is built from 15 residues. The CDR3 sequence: CASSDRGWLSNEQFF. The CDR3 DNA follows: TGTGCCAGCAGCGACAGGGGTTGGCTGAGCAATGAGCAGTTCTTC.

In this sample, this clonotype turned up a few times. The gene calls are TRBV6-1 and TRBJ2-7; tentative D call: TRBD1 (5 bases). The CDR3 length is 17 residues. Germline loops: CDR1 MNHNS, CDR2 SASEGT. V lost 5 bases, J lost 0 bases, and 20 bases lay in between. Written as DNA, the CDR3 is TGTGCCAGCAGTACCTCCTCGTGGGGCCAGATCTCCTACGAGCAGTACTTC. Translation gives CASSTSSWGQISYEQYF.

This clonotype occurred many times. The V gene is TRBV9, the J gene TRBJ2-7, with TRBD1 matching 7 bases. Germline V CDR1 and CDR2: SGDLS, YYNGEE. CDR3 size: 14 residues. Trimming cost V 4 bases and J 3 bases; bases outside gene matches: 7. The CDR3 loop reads CASSPRDSYYEQYF. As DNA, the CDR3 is TGTGCCAGCAGCCCCAGGGACAGCTACTACGAGCAGTACTTC. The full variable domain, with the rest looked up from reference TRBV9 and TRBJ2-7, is DSGVTQTPKHLITATGQRVTLRCSPRSGDLSVYWYQQSLDQGLQFLIQYYNGEERAKGNILERFSAQQFPDLHSELNLSSLELGDSALYFCASSPRDSYYEQYFGPGTRLTVT.

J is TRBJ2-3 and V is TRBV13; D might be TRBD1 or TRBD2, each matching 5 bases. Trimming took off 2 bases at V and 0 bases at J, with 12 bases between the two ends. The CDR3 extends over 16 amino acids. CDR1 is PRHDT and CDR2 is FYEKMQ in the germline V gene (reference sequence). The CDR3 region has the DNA TGTGCCAGCAGCTTACGGGGACCCTCTAGCACAGATACGCAGTATTTT. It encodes CASSLRGPSSTDTQYF. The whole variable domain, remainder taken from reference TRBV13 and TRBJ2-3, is AAGVIQSPRHLIKEKRETATLKCYPIPRHDTVYWYQQGPGQDPQFLISFYEKMQSDKGSIPDRFSAQQFSDYHSELNMSSLELGDSALYFCASSLRGPSSTDTQYFGPGTRLTVL.

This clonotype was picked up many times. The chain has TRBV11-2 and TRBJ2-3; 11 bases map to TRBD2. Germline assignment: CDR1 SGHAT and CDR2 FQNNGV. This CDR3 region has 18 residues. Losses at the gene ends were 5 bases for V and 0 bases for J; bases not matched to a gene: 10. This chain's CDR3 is CASSPRGLAEASTDTQYF. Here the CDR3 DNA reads TGTGCCAGCAGCCCTCGGGGACTAGCGGAAGCTAGCACAGATACGCAGTATTTT. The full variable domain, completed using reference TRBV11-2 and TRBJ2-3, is EAGVAQSPRYKIIEKRQSVAFWCNPISGHATLYWYQQILGQGPKLLIQFQNNGVVDDSQLPKDRFSAERLKGVDSTLKIQPAKLEDSAVYLCASSPRGLAEASTDTQYFGPGTRLTVL.

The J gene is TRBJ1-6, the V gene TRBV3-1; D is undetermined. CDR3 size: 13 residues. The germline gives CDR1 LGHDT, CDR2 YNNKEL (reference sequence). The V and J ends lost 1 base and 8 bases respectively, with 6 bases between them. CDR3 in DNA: TGTGCCAGCAGCCAAGTTAATTATTCACCCCTCCACTTT. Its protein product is CASSQVNYSPLHF.

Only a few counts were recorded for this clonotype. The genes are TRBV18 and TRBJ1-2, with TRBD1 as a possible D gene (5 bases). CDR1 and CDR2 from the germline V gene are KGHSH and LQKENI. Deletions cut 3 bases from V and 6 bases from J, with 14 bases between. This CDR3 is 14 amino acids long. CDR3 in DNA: TGTGCCAGCTCACCCCCGGGGGTAGGGCATGGCTACACCTTC. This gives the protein CASSPPGVGHGYTF.

CDR3 DNA: TGTGCCAGCAGCTTATATTCAGGGGGCGATCAGCCCCAGCATTTT. This sequence encodes CASSLYSGGDQPQHF. The V gene is TRBV7-8, the J gene TRBJ1-5; 8 positions match TRBD1. J gave up 5 bases and V 2 bases, and 5 bases lay outside the gene matches. The CDR3 consists of 15 residues. The germline gives CDR1 SGHVS, CDR2 FQNEAQ.

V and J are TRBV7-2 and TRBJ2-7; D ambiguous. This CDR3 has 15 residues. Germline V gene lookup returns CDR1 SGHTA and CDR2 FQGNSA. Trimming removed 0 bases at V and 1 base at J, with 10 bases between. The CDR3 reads CASSLAAGSSYEQYV. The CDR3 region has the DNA TGTGCCAGCAGCTTAGCGGCAGGTAGTTCCTACGAGCAGTACGTC.

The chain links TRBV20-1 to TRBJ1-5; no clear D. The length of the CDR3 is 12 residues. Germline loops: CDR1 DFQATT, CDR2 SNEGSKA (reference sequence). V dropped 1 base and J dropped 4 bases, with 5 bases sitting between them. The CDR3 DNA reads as TGCAGTGCTAGAGCAATAAATCAGCCCCAGCATTTT. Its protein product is CSARAINQPQHF.

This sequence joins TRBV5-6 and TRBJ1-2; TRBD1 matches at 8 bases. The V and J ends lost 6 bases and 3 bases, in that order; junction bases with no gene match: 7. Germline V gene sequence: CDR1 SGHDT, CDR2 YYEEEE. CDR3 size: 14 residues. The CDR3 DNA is TGTGCCAGCACCCTGGACAGGGCGCACTATGGCTACACCTTC. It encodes CASTLDRAHYGYTF.

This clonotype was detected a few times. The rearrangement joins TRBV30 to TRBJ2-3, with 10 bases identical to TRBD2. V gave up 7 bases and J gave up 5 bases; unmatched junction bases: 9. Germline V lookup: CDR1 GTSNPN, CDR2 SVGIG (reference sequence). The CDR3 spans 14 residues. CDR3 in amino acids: CALRLAGWGDTQYF. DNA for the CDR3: TGTGCCTTAAGACTAGCGGGCTGGGGAGATACGCAGTATTTT.

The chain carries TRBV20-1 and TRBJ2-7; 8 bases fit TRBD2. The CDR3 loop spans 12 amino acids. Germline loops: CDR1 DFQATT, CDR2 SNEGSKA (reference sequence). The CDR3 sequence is CSRAGEGYEQYF. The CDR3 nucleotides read TGCAGCCGAGCGGGAGAAGGCTACGAGCAGTACTTC.

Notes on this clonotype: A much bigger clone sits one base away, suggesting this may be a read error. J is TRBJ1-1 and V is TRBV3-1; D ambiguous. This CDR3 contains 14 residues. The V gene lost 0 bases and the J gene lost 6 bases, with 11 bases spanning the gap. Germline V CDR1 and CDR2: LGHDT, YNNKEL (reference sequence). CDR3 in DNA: TGTGCCAGCAGCCAAGATTGGGGAGGTGCTGAAGCTTTCTTT. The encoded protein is CASSQDWGGAEAFF.

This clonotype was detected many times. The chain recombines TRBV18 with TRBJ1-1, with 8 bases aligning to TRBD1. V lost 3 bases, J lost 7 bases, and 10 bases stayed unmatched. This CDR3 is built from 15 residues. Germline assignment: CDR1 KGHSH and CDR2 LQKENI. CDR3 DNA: TGTGCCAGCTCACCGGGACAGGCGGTGGAGAATGAAGCTTTCTTT. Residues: CASSPGQAVENEAFF.

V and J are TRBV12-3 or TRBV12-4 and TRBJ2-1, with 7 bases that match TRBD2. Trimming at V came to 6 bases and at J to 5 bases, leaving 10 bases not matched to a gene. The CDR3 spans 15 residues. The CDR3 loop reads CASSLRGLTDNEQFF. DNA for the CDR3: TGTGCCAGCAGCTTAAGGGGACTAACCGACAATGAGCAGTTCTTC.

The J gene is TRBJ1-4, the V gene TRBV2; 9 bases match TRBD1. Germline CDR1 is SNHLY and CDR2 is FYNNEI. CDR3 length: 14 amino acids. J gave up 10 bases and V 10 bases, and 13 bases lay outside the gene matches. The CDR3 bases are TGTGCCACCTCTCCCGACAGGGGGGAGGCAAAACTGTTTTTT. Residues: CATSPDRGEAKLFF.

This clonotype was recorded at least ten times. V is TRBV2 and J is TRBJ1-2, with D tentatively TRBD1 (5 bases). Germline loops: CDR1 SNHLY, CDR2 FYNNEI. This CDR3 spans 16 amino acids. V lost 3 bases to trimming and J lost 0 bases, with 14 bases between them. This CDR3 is CASSEARATSNYGYTF. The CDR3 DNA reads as TGTGCCAGCAGTGAGGCCAGGGCAACTTCTAACTATGGCTACACCTTC.